This record looks at one TCR beta chain sequence and its context. The entry originates in a study of blood T cell repertoires in COVID-19. Overall study context: Samples taken during acute and convalescent COVID-19 were collected in the United States, Italy and Spain.

This CDR3 has 14 amino acids. Between the trimmed V and J ends, which lost 3 bases and 0 bases, there was a span of 9 bases. Germline values: CDR1 SGHRS, CDR2 YFSETQ. Sequenced by immunoSEQ multiplex PCR; TCRdb stores in-frame clones only, minus some. In the table there are 350,000 or so clones, over 85% of which are singletons. The sequencing input was peripheral blood. The chain joins TRBV5-1 to TRBJ1-2, with D unclear. The clonotype was recovered from a woman aged 60-75 years with COVID-19, enrolled during active disease. The CDR3 region has the DNA TGCGCCAGCAGCTCGGAGTATACTAACTATGGCTACACCTTC. It is translated as CASSSEYTNYGYTF.